The 15 T cell receptor beta chains below all came from one sample that was sequenced in a study of blood T cells in healthy people across ages. A second PCR of 7 to 11 cycles used a sample-barcoded 5' primer and a J-beta primer mix. TCRdb reanalysed the 5' RACE reads using MiXCR and keeps one entry per CDR3 protein. The table has fewer than 2,000,000 distinct CDR3 sequences, around 36% seen once. Sequenced: blood. These receptor sequences come from a woman in her 30s in good health.

The table lists this clonotype with a few counts. CDR3: CASSGGGENTEAFF. CDR3 DNA: TGCGCCAGCAGTGGAGGTGGGGAGAACACTGAAGCTTTCTTT. The chain carries TRBV10-1 and TRBJ1-1, with no clear D. V was shortened by 4 bases and J by 1 base, with 10 bases between the two germline ends. The CDR3 is 14 amino acids. Germline CDR1 reads WNHNN; CDR2 reads SYGVQD (reference sequence).

This clonotype came up many times. CDR3 region: CASSWGGGQKTEAFF. CDR3 nucleotides: TGCGCCAGCAGCTGGGGAGGGGGACAAAAAACTGAAGCTTTCTTT. The rearrangement uses TRBV5-1 and TRBJ1-1, with D maybe TRBD1 (6 bases). The V end lost 3 bases, the J end lost 5 bases, and 17 bases lay between the germline ends. Looked up from germline, CDR1 is SGHRS and CDR2 is YFSETQ. This CDR3 contains 15 residues. The full variable domain, with the rest looked up from reference TRBV5-1 and TRBJ1-1, is KAGVTQTPRYLIKTRGQQVTLSCSPISGHRSVSWYQQTPGQGLQFLFEYFSETQRNKGNFPGRFSGRQFSNSRSEMNVSTLELGDSALYLCASSWGGGQKTEAFFGQGTRLTVV.

This clonotype turned up a few times. The V and J genes are TRBV5-1 and TRBJ2-1; D not resolved. This CDR3 is built from 13 residues. CDR1 is SGHRS and CDR2 is YFSETQ in the germline V gene. Trimming removed 2 bases from V and 4 bases from J, with 7 bases in between. The CDR3 spells CASSFPDYNEQFF. The CDR3 DNA sequence: TGCGCCAGCAGCTTCCCAGATTACAATGAGCAGTTCTTC.

This chain links TRBV20-1 with TRBJ2-1; 8 bases line up with TRBD1. The V gene's germline CDR1 is DFQATT and CDR2 SNEGSKA (reference sequence). CDR3 length: 14 residues. Trimming at V came to 4 bases and at J to 2 bases, leaving 4 bases not matched to a gene. This CDR3 reads CSANQGATYNEQFF. DNA of the CDR3: TGCAGTGCTAATCAGGGGGCTACCTACAATGAGCAGTTCTTC.

The DNA for the CDR3 is TGTGCCAGCAAGTACTATGGCTACACCTTC. This gives the protein CASKYYGYTF. The V and J genes are TRBV6-1 and TRBJ1-2; D unclear. The germline CDR1 and CDR2 sequences are MNHNS and SASEGT. The CDR3 contains 10 residues. Between the trimmed V and J ends, which lost 7 bases and 3 bases, there was a span of 3 bases.

The chain recombines TRBV27 with TRBJ2-7, with TRBD2 as a possible D gene (6 bases). Trimming pared 3 bases from V and 5 bases from J, leaving 14 bases between. Germline V lookup: CDR1 MNHEY, CDR2 SMNVEV (reference sequence). The CDR3 runs 14 residues. CDR3 loop: CASSFEGRRDEQYF. CDR3 nucleotides: TGTGCCAGCAGTTTTGAGGGGAGGAGGGACGAGCAGTACTTC.

This clonotype was observed a few times. This chain connects TRBV5-1 to TRBJ2-7; D unresolved. The CDR3 has 12 residues. CDR1 and CDR2 (germline): SGHRS, YFSETQ. The V gene lost 2 bases and the J gene lost 3 bases, with 6 bases spanning the gap. The CDR3 region has the DNA TGCGCCAGCAGCTTAATAGTCTACGAGCAGTACTTC. Its protein is CASSLIVYEQYF.

The chain uses TRBV14 and TRBJ1-2, with D possibly TRBD1 on 5 matching bases. V was clipped by 4 bases and J by 3 bases, with 21 bases between them. Per the germline V gene, CDR1 is SGHDN and CDR2 is FVKESK. The CDR3 consists of 17 residues. The CDR3 protein is CASSRGTHGRADYGYTF. In DNA form, the CDR3 reads TGTGCCAGCAGCCGTGGGACTCATGGCCGGGCTGACTATGGCTACACCTTC. Supplemented by reference TRBV14 and TRBJ1-2, the full variable domain reads EAGVTQFPSHSVIEKGQTVTLRCDPISGHDNLYWYRRVMGKEIKFLLHFVKESKQDESGMPNNRFLAERTGGTYSTLKVQPAELEDSGVYFCASSRGTHGRADYGYTFGSGTRLTVV.

The chain is built from TRBV5-1 and TRBJ2-7; TRBD2 matches at 8 bases. With 3 bases clipped from V and 3 bases from J, the junction kept 5 bases outside the gene matches. The germline CDR1 and CDR2 sequences are SGHRS and YFSETQ. CDR3 size: 14 residues. This CDR3 is CASSSAGGYYEQYF. The CDR3 DNA follows: TGCGCCAGCAGCTCGGCGGGAGGCTACTACGAGCAGTACTTC.

The chain recombines TRBV27 with TRBJ2-3; TRBD2 is a possible D gene (5 bases). The CDR3 extends over 19 amino acids. Germline assignment: CDR1 MNHEY and CDR2 SMNVEV (reference sequence). V was trimmed by 6 bases and J by 2 bases, leaving 27 bases between them. The CDR3 protein is CASSLWQSLSGRVTDTQYF. DNA for the CDR3: TGTGCCAGCAGCCTTTGGCAGTCGTTGTCTGGGCGGGTCACAGATACGCAGTATTTT.

The gene calls are TRBV6-5 and TRBJ2-5; the D gene is possibly TRBD2 (5 bases). The DNA end favors TRBJ2-7, so the J call may be wrong. Germline loops: CDR1 MNHEY, CDR2 SVGAGI. CDR3 size: 13 residues. For the CDR3, the DNA is TGTACCACCCATCGGGGAGCCGCAAACGAGCAGTACTTC. It translates to CTTHRGAANEQYF.

The V and J genes are TRBV5-5 and TRBJ1-5; D ambiguous. Germline loops: CDR1 SGHKS, CDR2 YYEKEE (reference sequence). There are 15 residues in the CDR3. V gave up 3 bases and J gave up 4 bases, with 14 bases separating them. CDR3 residues: CASSSWSGDNQPQHF. The CDR3 DNA is TGTGCCAGCAGCTCTTGGTCGGGAGATAATCAGCCCCAGCATTTT.

This clonotype was detected ten times or more. The genes are TRBV4-1 and TRBJ1-2; tentatively, D is TRBD1 (5 bases). Germline lookup yields CDR1 MGHRA and CDR2 YSYEKL. Trimming pared 1 base from V and 13 bases from J, leaving 19 bases between. This CDR3 comprises 14 residues. The CDR3 region has the DNA TGCGCCAGCAGCCAAGGGAGAGGGGCCCAATTCGTCACCTTC. Encoded protein: CASSQGRGAQFVTF.

This chain links TRBV4-1 with TRBJ2-2; D remains ambiguous. This CDR3 spans 13 amino acids. The V gene lost 4 bases and the J gene lost 9 bases, with 12 bases spanning the gap. The germline V gene encodes CDR1 MGHRA and CDR2 YSYEKL. The CDR3: CASSLMASRELFF. The DNA for the CDR3 is TGCGCCAGCAGCCTGATGGCCTCCCGGGAGCTGTTTTTT.

This clonotype is a singleton in its sample. This chain links TRBV28 with TRBJ1-2; D is possibly TRBD1 (5 bases). Germline V lookup: CDR1 MDHEN, CDR2 SYDVKM. This CDR3 contains 14 residues. V was shortened by 7 bases and J by 7 bases, with 19 bases between the two germline ends. CDR3 sequence reads: CASNPQGLRGGYTF. The CDR3 DNA reads as TGTGCCAGCAATCCTCAGGGTTTAAGGGGTGGCTACACCTTC.